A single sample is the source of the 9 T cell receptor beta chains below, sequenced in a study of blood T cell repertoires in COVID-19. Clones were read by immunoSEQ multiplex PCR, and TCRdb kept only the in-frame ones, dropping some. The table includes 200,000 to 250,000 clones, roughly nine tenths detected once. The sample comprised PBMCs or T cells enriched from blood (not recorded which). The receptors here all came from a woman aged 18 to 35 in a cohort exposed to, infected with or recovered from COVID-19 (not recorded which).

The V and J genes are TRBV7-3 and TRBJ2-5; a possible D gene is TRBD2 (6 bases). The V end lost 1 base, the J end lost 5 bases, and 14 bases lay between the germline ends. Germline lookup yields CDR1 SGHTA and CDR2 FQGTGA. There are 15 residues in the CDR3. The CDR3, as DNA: TGTGCCAGCAGCTTAAAACCCCGAGGAGGGGAGACCCAGTACTTC. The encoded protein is CASSLKPRGGETQYF.

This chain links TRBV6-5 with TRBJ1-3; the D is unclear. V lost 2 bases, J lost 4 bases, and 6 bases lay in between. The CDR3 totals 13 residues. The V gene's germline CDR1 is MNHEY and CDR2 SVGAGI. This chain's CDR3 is CASSYPGGNTIYF. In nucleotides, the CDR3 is TGTGCCAGCAGTTACCCGGGAGGAAACACCATATATTTT.

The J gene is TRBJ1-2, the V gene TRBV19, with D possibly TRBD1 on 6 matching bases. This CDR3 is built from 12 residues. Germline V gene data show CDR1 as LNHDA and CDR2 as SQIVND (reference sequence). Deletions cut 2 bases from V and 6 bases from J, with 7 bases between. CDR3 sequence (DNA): TGTGCCAGTAGTATAACAGGGAATGGCTACACCTTC. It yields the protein CASSITGNGYTF.

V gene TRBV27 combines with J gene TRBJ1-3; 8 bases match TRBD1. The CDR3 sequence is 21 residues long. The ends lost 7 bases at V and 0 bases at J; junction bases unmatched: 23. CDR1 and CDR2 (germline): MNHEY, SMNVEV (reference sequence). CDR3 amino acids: CASTPGGGRAERGTSGNTIYF. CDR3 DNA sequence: TGTGCCAGCACTCCAGGGGGCGGGAGGGCAGAGAGGGGGACCTCTGGAAACACCATATATTTT.

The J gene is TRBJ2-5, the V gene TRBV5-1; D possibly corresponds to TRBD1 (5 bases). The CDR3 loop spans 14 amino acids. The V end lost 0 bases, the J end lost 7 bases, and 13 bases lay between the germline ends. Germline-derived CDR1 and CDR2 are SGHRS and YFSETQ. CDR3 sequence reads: CASSLDNPQGTQYF. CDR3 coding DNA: TGCGCCAGCAGCTTGGACAACCCCCAGGGGACCCAGTACTTC.

DNA for the CDR3: TGTGCCAGCAGCTTATCAGGGGACTATGGCTACACCTTC. Residues: CASSLSGDYGYTF. The gene calls are TRBV11-2 and TRBJ1-2, with D tentatively TRBD1 (6 bases). The CDR3 runs 13 residues. Trimming took 2 bases from V and 3 from J, leaving 7 bases between them. The germline V gene encodes CDR1 SGHAT and CDR2 FQNNGV.

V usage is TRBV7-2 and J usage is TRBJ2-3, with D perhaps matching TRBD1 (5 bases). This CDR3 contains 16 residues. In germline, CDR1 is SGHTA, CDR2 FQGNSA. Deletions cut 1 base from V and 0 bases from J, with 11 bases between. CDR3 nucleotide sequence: TGTGCCAGCAGCTTAGGGACACGACCTAGCACAGATACGCAGTATTTT. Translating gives CASSLGTRPSTDTQYF.

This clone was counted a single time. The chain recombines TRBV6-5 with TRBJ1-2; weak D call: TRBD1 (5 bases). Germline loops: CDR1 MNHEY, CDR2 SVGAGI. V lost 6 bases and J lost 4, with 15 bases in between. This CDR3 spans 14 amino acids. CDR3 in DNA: TGTGCCAGCAGAGTGGGACGGGGAGGCTATGGCTACACCTTC. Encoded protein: CASRVGRGGYGYTF.

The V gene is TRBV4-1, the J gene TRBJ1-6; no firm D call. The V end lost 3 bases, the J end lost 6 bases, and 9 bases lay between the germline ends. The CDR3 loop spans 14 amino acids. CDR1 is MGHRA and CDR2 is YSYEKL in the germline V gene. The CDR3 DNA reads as TGCGCCAGCAGCCATGGACTAGTTAATTCACCCCTCCACTTT. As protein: CASSHGLVNSPLHF.